Listed here are 26 T cell receptor beta chains from one sample, sequenced in a study of regulatory T cells in long-lasting Graves disease. The sample's time point: newly diagnosed GD, antithyroid drugs for less than 3 months. Scientists built the TCR library using RNA that was extracted from PBMCs. For TCR beta, libraries came from iRepertoire HTBI primers and Arm-PCR of CDR3 regions. Each CDR3 protein gets one entry after TCRdb re-called the multiplex PCR reads with MiXCR. The table records 560,000 or so distinct CDR3 sequences, around 16% of them present only once. In addition, the sample was reused for a study of T cells in Graves' hyperthyroidism and ophthalmopathy.

Sequencing was performed on peripheral blood mononuclear cells (PBMCs), taken at new diagnosis, from a patient treated with antithyroid drugs. All receptors come from a man younger than 35 with Graves disease.

This rearrangement joins TRBV29-1 to TRBJ2-1; a weak D match, TRBD1 (6 bases). V was shortened by 3 bases and J by 4 bases, with 10 bases between the two germline ends. The CDR3 has 13 residues. CDR1 is SQVTM and CDR2 is ANQGSEA in the germline V gene. DNA of the CDR3: TGCAGCGTTGACCGGACAGAGTACAATGAGCAGTTCTTC. This encodes CSVDRTEYNEQFF.

This chain links TRBV13 with TRBJ2-2; possibly TRBD1 for D (5 bases). Trimming left V 2 bases short and J 2 bases short, with 9 bases between. CDR1 and CDR2 (germline): PRHDT, FYEKMQ (reference sequence). This CDR3 is 15 amino acids long. The CDR3 protein is CASSLFRGNTGELFF. CDR3 in DNA: TGTGCCAGCAGCTTATTTAGGGGTAACACCGGGGAGCTGTTTTTT.

The chain employs TRBV20-1 and TRBJ2-2, with D possibly being TRBD1 (6 bases). The CDR3 is made up of 15 amino acids. Trimming cost V 0 bases and J 4 bases, with 12 bases left between them. Germline CDR1 and CDR2: DFQATT and SNEGSKA (reference sequence). CDR3 residues: CSARDRGEFTGELFF. The CDR3 DNA sequence: TGCAGTGCTAGAGACAGGGGCGAATTCACCGGGGAGCTGTTTTTT.

This clonotype was seen many times. The chain links TRBV5-1 to TRBJ1-4; D possibly corresponds to TRBD1 (6 bases). There are 14 residues in the CDR3. CDR1 is SGHRS and CDR2 is YFSETQ in the germline V gene. The V end lost 4 bases, the J end lost 4 bases, and 11 bases lay between the germline ends. The CDR3 nucleotides read TGCGCCAGCAGCGACACAGGGATTAATGAAAAACTGTTTTTT. This encodes CASSDTGINEKLFF.

There are many counts of this clonotype. V usage is TRBV7-9 and J usage is TRBJ2-5; 7 bases map to TRBD2. Trimming at V came to 1 base and at J to 4 bases, leaving 6 bases not matched to a gene. The germline CDR1 and CDR2 sequences are SEHNR and FQNEAQ (reference sequence). CDR3 size: 15 residues. The CDR3 nucleotides read TGTGCCAGCAGCTTAGAGGGCGGGAGTGTAGAGACCCAGTACTTC. The encoded protein is CASSLEGGSVETQYF.

V gene TRBV27 combines with J gene TRBJ1-1; no definite D call. This CDR3 spans 16 amino acids. Germline V gene lookup returns CDR1 MNHEY and CDR2 SMNVEV (reference sequence). V shed 3 bases and J shed 10 bases, with 24 bases lying between them. The CDR3 sequence is CASSFLGLSRERRAFF. The CDR3, as DNA: TGTGCCAGCAGTTTCCTCGGCCTATCTCGGGAGCGAAGAGCTTTCTTT.

This clonotype was counted between two and nine times. This may be a read error, as it is one base from a much larger clone. This rearrangement joins TRBV2 to TRBJ2-1; possible D gene TRBD2, 6 bases. This CDR3 has 14 amino acids. Germline values: CDR1 SNHLY, CDR2 FYNNEI. The CDR3 protein is CAGRFTSSEDEQFF. In DNA form, the CDR3 reads TGTGCCGGCAGGTTTACTAGCTCAGAGGATGAGCAGTTCTTC.

As concerns this clonotype: The junction departs from the called germline gene at one end, perhaps through a read error. V usage is TRBV20-1 and J usage is TRBJ2-5, with 8 bases matching TRBD2. CDR1 DFQATT and CDR2 SNEGSKA come from the germline V gene (reference sequence). CDR3 length equals 15 residues. CDR3 loop: CSASGGASDQETQHF. In DNA, the CDR3 is TGCAGTGCTAGCGGGGGGGCTAGCGATCAAGAGACCCAGCACTTC.

The rearrangement joins TRBV5-1 to TRBJ2-7; 9 bases match TRBD2. From germline, CDR1 is SGHRS and CDR2 YFSETQ. J gave up 3 bases and V 0 bases, and 7 bases lay outside the gene matches. The CDR3 sequence is 16 residues long. In DNA, the CDR3 is TGCGCCAGCAGCTTGGAGATGGCTAGCGGGAACTACGAGCAGTACTTC. Its protein is CASSLEMASGNYEQYF.

A word on this clonotype: A much larger clone lies a single base off, so this may be a read error. The V gene is TRBV12-3 or TRBV12-4, the J gene TRBJ2-3, with TRBD1 matching 8 bases. The CDR3 covers 18 residues. The ends lost 6 bases at V and 2 bases at J; junction bases unmatched: 16. The CDR3, as DNA: TGTGCCAGCAGCCGGCCAGCAAAGGGACAGGTTATCACAGATACGCAGTATTTT. It specifies CASSRPAKGQVITDTQYF.

The V and J genes are TRBV20-1 and TRBJ2-4; TRBD2 matches 9 bases. Germline CDR1 and CDR2: DFQATT and SNEGSKA (reference sequence). The V segment lost 3 bases and the J segment 3 bases; nucleotides outside the gene matches: 15. The CDR3 is made up of 18 amino acids. The CDR3 protein is CSASVKVGWREGKNIQYF. The CDR3 DNA reads as TGCAGTGCTAGTGTTAAGGTCGGCTGGCGGGAGGGCAAAAACATTCAGTACTTC.

This clonotype came up many times. The J gene is TRBJ1-4, the V gene TRBV18; D possibly corresponds to TRBD1 (6 bases). Trimming took off 3 bases at V and 2 bases at J, with 10 bases between the two ends. The germline V gene encodes CDR1 KGHSH and CDR2 LQKENI. This CDR3 is 15 amino acids long. CDR3 coding DNA: TGTGCCAGCTCACCCGACAGGACCACTAATGAAAAACTGTTTTTT. It specifies CASSPDRTTNEKLFF.

The rearrangement uses TRBV20-1 and TRBJ2-1; 13 bases align to TRBD2. The trim removed 5 bases at V and 7 bases at J, leaving 5 bases unmatched. Per the germline V gene, CDR1 is DFQATT and CDR2 is SNEGSKA (reference sequence). The CDR3 has 14 amino acids. The CDR3 protein is CSAWTSGSKNEQFF. The CDR3 DNA reads TGCAGTGCTTGGACTAGCGGGAGCAAGAATGAGCAGTTCTTC.

At least ten counts were recorded for this clonotype. As DNA, the CDR3 is TGTGCCAGCAGTTTAATCGGCCCTAGCGCATACAATGAGCAGTTCTTC. It encodes CASSLIGPSAYNEQFF. The J gene is TRBJ2-1, the V gene TRBV12-3 or TRBV12-4; tentatively, D is TRBD2 (6 bases). V lost 2 bases to trimming and J lost 4 bases, with 15 bases between them. The CDR3 is 16 amino acids.

This clonotype was detected many times. The rearrangement uses TRBV7-3 and TRBJ2-1; TRBD1 is a possible D gene (8 bases). CDR3 length equals 15 residues. In germline, CDR1 is SGHTA, CDR2 FQGTGA. V lost 3 bases and J lost 5, with 14 bases in between. The CDR3 sequence is CASSFRQGRDNEQFF. The CDR3 bases are TGTGCCAGCAGCTTCCGACAGGGGAGGGACAATGAGCAGTTCTTC. Complete variable domain (other parts from reference TRBV7-3 and TRBJ2-1): GAGVSQTPSNKVTEKGKYVELRCDPISGHTALYWYRQSLGQGPEFLIYFQGTGAADDSGLPNDRFFAVRPEGSVSTLKIQRTERGDSAVYLCASSFRQGRDNEQFFGPGTRLTVL.

This clonotype was seen repeatedly, ten times or more. This sequence joins TRBV12-3 or TRBV12-4 and TRBJ1-4; D is unresolved. The CDR3 contains 13 residues. Trimming removed 3 bases at V and 10 bases at J, with 12 bases between. The CDR3 coding sequence is TGTGCCAGCAGTTTTCGACTTGCCGGAAAACTGTTTTTT. The encoded protein is CASSFRLAGKLFF.

This clonotype was observed many times. This chain uses TRBV28 with TRBJ2-1; D is possibly TRBD1 (6 bases). Trimming left V 6 bases short and J 2 bases short, with 11 bases between. The CDR3 has 14 amino acids. Per germline, CDR1 MDHEN and CDR2 SYDVKM. The CDR3 is CASSRTATYNEQFF. CDR3 nucleotides: TGTGCCAGCAGCAGGACAGCCACCTACAATGAGCAGTTCTTC.

V and J are TRBV20-1 and TRBJ1-2, with 7 bases identical to TRBD1. The CDR3 consists of 13 residues. The germline V gene has CDR1 DFQATT and CDR2 SNEGSKA (reference sequence). Trimming removed 4 bases from V and 2 bases from J; junction bases left unmatched: 4. The CDR3 loop is CSATTTGNYGYTF. CDR3 nucleotide sequence: TGCAGTGCTACCACGACAGGGAACTATGGCTACACCTTC.

This clonotype was seen a handful of times. The chain carries TRBV2 and TRBJ2-6; weak D call: TRBD1 (5 bases). Trimming removed 2 bases at V and 2 bases at J, with 16 bases between. Looked up from germline, CDR1 is SNHLY and CDR2 is FYNNEI. CDR3 size: 18 residues. In DNA form, the CDR3 reads TGTGCCAGCAGTGAAAATGGCAGGGTCACTCCTGGGGCCAACGTCCTGACTTTC. Amino acid sequence: CASSENGRVTPGANVLTF.

The V gene is TRBV20-1, the J gene TRBJ2-7; perhaps TRBD1 as D (7 bases). The ends were cut back, 2 bases at V and 7 bases at J, with 18 bases in the middle. CDR3 length equals 14 residues. The germline CDR1 and CDR2 sequences are DFQATT and SNEGSKA (reference sequence). CDR3 amino acids: CSARTGQGGAEQYF. In DNA form, the CDR3 reads TGCAGTGCTAGAACGGGGCAGGGGGGCGCTGAGCAGTACTTC.

In its sample, this clonotype was seen a few times. The chain couples TRBV13 to TRBJ2-7; D remains ambiguous. Looked up from germline, CDR1 is PRHDT and CDR2 is FYEKMQ (reference sequence). The CDR3 is made up of 14 amino acids. Trimming removed 5 bases at V and 3 bases at J, with 14 bases between. Written as DNA, the CDR3 is TGTGCCAGCAGCCCTCAGACTTCAGGCTACGAGCAGTACTTC. It encodes CASSPQTSGYEQYF.

This clonotype came up a few times. The chain carries TRBV9 and TRBJ2-7; TRBD2 matches 8 bases. The J segment lost 2 bases and the V segment lost 3 bases, leaving 4 bases of the junction unmatched. The germline gives CDR1 SGDLS, CDR2 YYNGEE. This CDR3 is built from 14 residues. The CDR3 spells CASSEQAGAYEQYF. The CDR3 coding sequence is TGTGCCAGCAGCGAACAAGCGGGAGCCTACGAGCAGTACTTC.

The V gene is TRBV18, the J gene TRBJ1-1; D is perhaps TRBD1 (6 bases). The CDR3 contains 12 residues. Germline V gives CDR1 KGHSH, CDR2 LQKENI. The V end lost 4 bases, the J end lost 12 bases, and 15 bases lay between the germline ends. Written as DNA, the CDR3 is TGTGCCAGCTCACGTGAGCGGAGGGGGACTTTCTTT. Protein product: CASSRERRGTFF.

The V and J genes are TRBV10-2 and TRBJ2-7; no clear D. CDR3 length: 14 amino acids. V was cut by 8 bases and J by 0 bases, with 14 bases left in between. Looked up from germline, CDR1 is WSHSY and CDR2 is SAAADI. CDR3 DNA sequence: TGCGCCAGCCACGCGACAAGGAGCTCCTACGAGCAGTACTTC. It specifies CASHATRSSYEQYF.

A few counts support this clonotype. This chain uses TRBV6-1 with TRBJ1-5; D gene uncertain. The V end was cut by 4 bases, the J end by 4 bases, with 8 bases between. Germline V CDR1 and CDR2: MNHNS, SASEGT. The CDR3 loop spans 13 amino acids. In nucleotides, the CDR3 is TGTGCCAGCAGTGCCGGCCCGAATCAGCCCCAGCATTTT. Translating gives CASSAGPNQPQHF.

The chain employs TRBV19 and TRBJ2-7; 7 nucleotides align to TRBD2. V trimming: 4 bases; J trimming: 5 bases; junction bases outside the gene matches: 5. Germline CDR1 is LNHDA and CDR2 is SQIVND (reference sequence). This CDR3 has 13 residues. The CDR3 region has the DNA TGTGCCAGTAGTAGGGACTATCCAGACGAGCAGTACTTC. The encoded protein is CASSRDYPDEQYF. Full variable domain (outside the CDR3, taken from reference TRBV19 and TRBJ2-7): DGGITQSPKYLFRKEGQNVTLSCEQNLNHDAMYWYRQDPGQGLRLIYYSQIVNDFQKGDIAEGYSVSREKKESFPLTVTSAQKNPTAFYLCASSRDYPDEQYFGPGTRLTVT.